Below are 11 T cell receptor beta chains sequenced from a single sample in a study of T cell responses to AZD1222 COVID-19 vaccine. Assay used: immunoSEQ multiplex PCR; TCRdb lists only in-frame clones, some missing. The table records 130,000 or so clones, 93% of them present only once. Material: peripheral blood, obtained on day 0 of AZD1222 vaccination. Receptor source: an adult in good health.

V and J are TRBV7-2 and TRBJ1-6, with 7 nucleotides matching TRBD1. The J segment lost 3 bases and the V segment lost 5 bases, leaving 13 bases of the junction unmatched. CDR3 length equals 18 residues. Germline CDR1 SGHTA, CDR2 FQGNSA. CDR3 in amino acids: CASSTSGGGTVYNSPLHF. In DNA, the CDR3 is TGTGCCAGCAGCACATCTGGGGGTGGGACAGTCTATAATTCACCCCTCCACTTT.

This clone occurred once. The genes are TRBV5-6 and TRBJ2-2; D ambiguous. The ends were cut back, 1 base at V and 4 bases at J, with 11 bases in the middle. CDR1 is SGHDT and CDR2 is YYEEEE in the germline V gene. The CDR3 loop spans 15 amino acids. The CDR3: CASSLIVGFTGELFF. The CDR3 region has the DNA TGTGCCAGCAGCTTGATCGTCGGGTTCACCGGGGAGCTGTTTTTT.

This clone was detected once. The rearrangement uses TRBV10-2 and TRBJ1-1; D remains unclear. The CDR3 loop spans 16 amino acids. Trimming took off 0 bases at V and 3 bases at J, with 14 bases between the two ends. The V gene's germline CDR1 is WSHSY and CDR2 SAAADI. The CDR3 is CASSESSYLEDTEAFF. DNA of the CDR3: TGCGCCAGCAGTGAGTCTTCCTATCTGGAGGACACTGAAGCTTTCTTT.

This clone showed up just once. The CDR3 bases are TGCGCCAGCAGTGAGTCGAAGGGTGTAGGTGAAGCTTTCTTT. Its protein is CASSESKGVGEAFF. The chain combines TRBV10-2 with TRBJ1-1; D is undetermined. Per germline, CDR1 WSHSY and CDR2 SAAADI. Trimming cost V 0 bases and J 7 bases, with 12 bases left between them. The CDR3 contains 14 residues.

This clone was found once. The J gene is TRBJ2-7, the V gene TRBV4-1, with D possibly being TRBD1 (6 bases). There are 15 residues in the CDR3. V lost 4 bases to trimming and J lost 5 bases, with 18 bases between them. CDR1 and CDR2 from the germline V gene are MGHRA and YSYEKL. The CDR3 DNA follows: TGCGCCAGCAGCCCAGAGGGACACCCCGGGAACGAGCAGTACTTC. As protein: CASSPEGHPGNEQYF.

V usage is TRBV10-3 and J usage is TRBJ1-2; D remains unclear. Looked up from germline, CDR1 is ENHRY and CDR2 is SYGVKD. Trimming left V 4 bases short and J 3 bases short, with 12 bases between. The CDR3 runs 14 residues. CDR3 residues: CAISASARDYGYTF. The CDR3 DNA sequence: TGTGCCATCAGTGCGAGTGCTCGGGACTATGGCTACACCTTC.

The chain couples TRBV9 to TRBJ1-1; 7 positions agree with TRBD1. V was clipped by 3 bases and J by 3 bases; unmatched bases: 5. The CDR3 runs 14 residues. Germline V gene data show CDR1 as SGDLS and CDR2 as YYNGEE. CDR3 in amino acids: CASSEPQGDTEAFF. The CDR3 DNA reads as TGTGCCAGCAGCGAGCCCCAGGGGGACACTGAAGCTTTCTTT.

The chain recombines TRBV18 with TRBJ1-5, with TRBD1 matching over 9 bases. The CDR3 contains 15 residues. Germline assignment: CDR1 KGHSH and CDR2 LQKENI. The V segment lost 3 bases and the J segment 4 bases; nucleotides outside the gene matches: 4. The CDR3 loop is CASSPSDRGNQPQHF. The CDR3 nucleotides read TGTGCCAGCTCACCTTCCGACAGGGGGAATCAGCCCCAGCATTTT.

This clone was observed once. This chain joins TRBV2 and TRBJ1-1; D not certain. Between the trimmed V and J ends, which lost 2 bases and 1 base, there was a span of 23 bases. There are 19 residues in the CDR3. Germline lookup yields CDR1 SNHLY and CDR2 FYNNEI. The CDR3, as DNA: TGTGCCAGCAGTGAAAGCCGCCGCCGATCGGAGATCAGGAACACTGAAGCTTTCTTT. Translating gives CASSESRRRSEIRNTEAFF.

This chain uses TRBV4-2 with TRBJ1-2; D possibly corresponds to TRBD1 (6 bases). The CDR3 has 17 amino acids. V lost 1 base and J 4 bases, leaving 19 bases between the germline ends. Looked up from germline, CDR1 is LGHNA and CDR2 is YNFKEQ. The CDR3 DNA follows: TGTGCCAGCAGCCAAGCTGGACAGCCCTATCCTAGCTATGGCTACACCTTC. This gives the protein CASSQAGQPYPSYGYTF.

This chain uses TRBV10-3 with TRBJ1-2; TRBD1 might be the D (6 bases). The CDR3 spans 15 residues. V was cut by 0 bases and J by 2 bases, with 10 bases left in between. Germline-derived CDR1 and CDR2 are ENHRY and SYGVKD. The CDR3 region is CAISESGAGNYGYTF. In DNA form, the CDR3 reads TGTGCCATCAGTGAGTCGGGGGCAGGGAACTATGGCTACACCTTC.